Listed below are T cell receptor beta chains from one sample, sequenced in a study of control samples from healthy donors and cancer patients. Sequencing was performed with immunoSEQ multiplex PCR; in TCRdb, only in-frame clones are kept and a portion is missing. The sample carries roughly 86,000 clones, over 75% recorded once. What was sequenced was blood. These receptors were taken from a woman aged 18-30 years in good health. Both conserved end residues are trimmed from each CDR3. The D gene is left open where the match is weak. Not every row has a clone size; where given, it reads once, few, many or a size class.

v_call	clone_size	j_call	d_call	cdr3_aa
TRBV6-1	once	TRBJ2-1	NA	ASSDWGNNEQF
TRBV7-9	NA	TRBJ1-1	NA	ASSTYPLNTEAF
TRBV18	NA	TRBJ1-1	NA	ALPYGVTTEAF
TRBV4-1	NA	TRBJ2-1	TRBD2	ASTFGGGLGEQF
TRBV10-1	NA	TRBJ2-7	TRBD2	ASSESREGAYEQY
TRBV21-1	once	TRBJ2-3	NA	ASSKRLAGGIDTQY
TRBV7-2	NA	TRBJ1-2	NA	ASSLEGWARGDYGYT
TRBV2	NA	TRBJ2-7	TRBD1	ASSSDLQGVTSYEQY
TRBV4-2	NA	TRBJ1-1	NA	ASSQGTQTLNTEAF
TRBV5-1	NA	TRBJ2-1	TRBD2	ASSRGGAGATYNEQF
TRBV27	NA	TRBJ1-2	NA	ASSLLPGGSYGYT
TRBV7-2	NA	TRBJ2-7	TRBD2	ASSHSSGGSEQY
TRBV2	NA	TRBJ1-2	NA	ASSPSTVYGYT
TRBV10-1	NA	TRBJ2-7	NA	ASSEGVSGINEQY
TRBV5-1	NA	TRBJ1-6	NA	ASSLYRTDDNSPLH
TRBV5-1	NA	TRBJ2-3	TRBD2	ASSLGLAGGFTDTQY
TRBV19	NA	TRBJ2-7	NA	ASSIVPGYEQY
TRBV4-2	NA	TRBJ2-5	TRBD2	ASSQGRLAGDQETQY
TRBV5-4	NA	TRBJ1-1	NA	ASSSRTSPEAF
TRBV11-2	NA	TRBJ2-2	TRBD2	ASSPWRGETGELF
TRBV6-6	NA	TRBJ1-3	NA	ASTIQRSAGNTIY
TRBV5-4	few	TRBJ2-5	NA	ASSLTSREETQY
TRBV14	few	TRBJ2-3	NA	ASSGDYSTDTQY
TRBV2	NA	TRBJ1-1	NA	ASSEDKVTRNTEAF
TRBV6-6	NA	TRBJ2-7	TRBD1	ATQGGTSYEQY
TRBV3-1/TRBV3-2	few	TRBJ1-1	TRBD1	ASSAGGYEAF
TRBV5-4	NA	TRBJ1-5	NA	ASSTGDPNQPQH
TRBV4-1	NA	TRBJ1-1	NA	ASSQDRPGGAF
TRBV11-3	once	TRBJ1-1	NA	ASSTYGWTEAF
TRBV27	NA	TRBJ1-5	TRBD1	ASNNAPGQAGSQPQH
TRBV19	NA	TRBJ1-2	TRBD1	ASSIPGQGHGYT
TRBV5-5	once	TRBJ2-7	NA	ASSLGGGAEEQY
TRBV18	NA	TRBJ1-6	TRBD1	ASSLDRVEGNSPLH
TRBV5-1	NA	TRBJ1-3	NA	ASSLVAGGNTIY
TRBV5-5	few	TRBJ1-6	TRBD1	ASRSTDRAQSPLH
TRBV7-8	NA	TRBJ1-4	NA	ASSLGRTTPAKEKLF
TRBV19	once	TRBJ2-6	NA	ASSIIRPTSSGANVLT
TRBV3-1/TRBV3-2	NA	TRBJ2-1	TRBD2	ASSLGTSEMGNEQF
TRBV7-9	once	TRBJ1-6	NA	ASSLGQAVSYNSPLH
TRBV3-1/TRBV3-2	NA	TRBJ1-2	NA	ASSQGDHGYT
TRBV6-5	NA	TRBJ1-2	NA	ASRTGTYGYT
TRBV5-1	NA	TRBJ2-5	TRBD1	ASSLGTVVQETQY
TRBV12-3/TRBV12-4	once	TRBJ2-5	NA	ASRPPDQETQY
TRBV4-1	NA	TRBJ1-1	NA	ASSQASRNTEAF
TRBV2	NA	TRBJ1-5	TRBD1	ASSTGTAMGQPQH
TRBV6-4	NA	TRBJ1-4	NA	ASSDTEDGLNEKLF
TRBV19	few	TRBJ1-3	NA	ASSTGWNTIY
TRBV10-3	once	TRBJ2-3	TRBD1	AIKQGSGTDTQY
TRBV7-9	few	TRBJ1-3	NA	ASRGASGNTIY
TRBV29-1	NA	TRBJ1-2	TRBD1	SVEDTQGQGGYGYT